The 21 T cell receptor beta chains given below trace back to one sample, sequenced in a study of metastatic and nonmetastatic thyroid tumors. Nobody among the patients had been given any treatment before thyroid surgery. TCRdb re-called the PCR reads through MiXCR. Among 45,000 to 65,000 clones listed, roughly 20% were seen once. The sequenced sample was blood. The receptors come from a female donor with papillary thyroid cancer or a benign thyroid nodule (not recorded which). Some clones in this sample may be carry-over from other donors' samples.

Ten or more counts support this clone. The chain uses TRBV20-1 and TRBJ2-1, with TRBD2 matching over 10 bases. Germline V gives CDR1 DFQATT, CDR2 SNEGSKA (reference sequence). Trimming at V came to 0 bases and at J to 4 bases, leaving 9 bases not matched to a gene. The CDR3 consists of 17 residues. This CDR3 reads CSARDPERGGSYNEQFF. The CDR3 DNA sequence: TGCAGTGCTAGAGATCCGGAGCGGGGGGGGTCGTACAATGAGCAGTTCTTC.

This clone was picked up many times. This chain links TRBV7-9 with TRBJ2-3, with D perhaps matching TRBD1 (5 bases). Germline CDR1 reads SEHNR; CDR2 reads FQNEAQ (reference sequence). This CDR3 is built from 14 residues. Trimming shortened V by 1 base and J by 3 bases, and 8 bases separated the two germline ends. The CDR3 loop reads CASSLGTWTDTQYF. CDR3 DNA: TGTGCCAGCAGCTTAGGGACATGGACAGATACGCAGTATTTT.

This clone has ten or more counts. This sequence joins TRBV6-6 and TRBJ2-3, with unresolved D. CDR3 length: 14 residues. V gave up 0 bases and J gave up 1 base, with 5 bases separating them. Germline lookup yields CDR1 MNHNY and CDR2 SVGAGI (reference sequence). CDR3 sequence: CASSYSRGTDTQYF. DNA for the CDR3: TGTGCCAGCAGTTACTCCCGGGGCACAGATACGCAGTATTTT.

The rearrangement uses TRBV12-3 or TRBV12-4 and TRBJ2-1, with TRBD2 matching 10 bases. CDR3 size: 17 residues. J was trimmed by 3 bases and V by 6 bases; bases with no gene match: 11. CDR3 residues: CASSPGGGLASYNEQFF. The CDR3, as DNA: TGTGCCAGCAGCCCCGGGGGGGGACTAGCGAGCTACAATGAGCAGTTCTTC.

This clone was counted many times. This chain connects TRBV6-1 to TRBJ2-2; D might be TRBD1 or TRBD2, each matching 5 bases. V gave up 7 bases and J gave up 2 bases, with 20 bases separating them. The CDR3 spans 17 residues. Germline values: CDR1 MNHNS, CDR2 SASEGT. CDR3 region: CASIPDTQGPNTGELFF. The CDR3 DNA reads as TGTGCCAGCATACCTGACACGCAGGGACCAAACACCGGGGAGCTGTTTTTT.

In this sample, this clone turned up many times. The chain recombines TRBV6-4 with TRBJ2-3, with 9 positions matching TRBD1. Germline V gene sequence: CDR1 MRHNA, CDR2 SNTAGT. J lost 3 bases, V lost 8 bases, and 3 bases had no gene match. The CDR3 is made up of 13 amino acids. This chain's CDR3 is CASSTGGTDTQYF. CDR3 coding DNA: TGTGCCAGCTCGACAGGGGGAACAGATACGCAGTATTTT.

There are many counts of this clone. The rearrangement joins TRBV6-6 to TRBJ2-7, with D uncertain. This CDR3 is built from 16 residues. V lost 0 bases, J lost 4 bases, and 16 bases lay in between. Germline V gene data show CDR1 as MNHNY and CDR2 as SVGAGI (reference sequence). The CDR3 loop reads CASSYSRQTSPYEQYF. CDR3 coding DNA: TGTGCCAGCAGTTACTCCCGGCAGACCTCCCCTTACGAGCAGTACTTC.

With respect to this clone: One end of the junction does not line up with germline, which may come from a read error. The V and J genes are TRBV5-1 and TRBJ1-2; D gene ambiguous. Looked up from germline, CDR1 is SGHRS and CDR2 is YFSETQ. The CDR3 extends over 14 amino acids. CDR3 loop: CASTPERSLSCYSF. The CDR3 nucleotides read TGCGCCAGCACTCCCGAAAGGAGCCTATCTTGCTACTCCTTC.

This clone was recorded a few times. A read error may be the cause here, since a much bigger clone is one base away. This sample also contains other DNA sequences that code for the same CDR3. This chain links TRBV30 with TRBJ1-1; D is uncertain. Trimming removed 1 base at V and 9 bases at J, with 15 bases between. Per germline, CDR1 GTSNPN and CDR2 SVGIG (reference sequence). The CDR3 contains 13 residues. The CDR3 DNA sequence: TGTGCCTGGAGTGGTCGAGATTTAGGACAAGCTTTCTTT. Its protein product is CAWSGRDLGQAFF.

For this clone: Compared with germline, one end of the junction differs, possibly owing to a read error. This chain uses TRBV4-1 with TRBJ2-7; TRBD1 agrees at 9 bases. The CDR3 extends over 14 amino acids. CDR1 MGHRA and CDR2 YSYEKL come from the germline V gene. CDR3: CASRQGTGSDEQYF. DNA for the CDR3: TGCGCCAGCAGACAAGGGACAGGGAGTGACGAGCAGTACTTC.

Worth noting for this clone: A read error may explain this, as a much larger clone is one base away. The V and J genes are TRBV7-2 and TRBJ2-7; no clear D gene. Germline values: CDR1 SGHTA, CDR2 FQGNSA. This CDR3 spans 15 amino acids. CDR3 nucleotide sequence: TGTGCCAGCAGTTCTCAAAATGGTAACTCCTGCGAGCAGTACTTC. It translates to CASSSQNGNSCEQYF. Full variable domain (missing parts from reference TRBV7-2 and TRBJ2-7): GAGVSQSPSNKVTEKGKDVELRCDPISGHTALYWYRQSLGQGLEFLIYFQGNSAPDKSGLPSDRFSAERTGGSVSTLTIQRTQQEDSAVYLCASSSQNGNSCEQYFGPGTRLTVT.

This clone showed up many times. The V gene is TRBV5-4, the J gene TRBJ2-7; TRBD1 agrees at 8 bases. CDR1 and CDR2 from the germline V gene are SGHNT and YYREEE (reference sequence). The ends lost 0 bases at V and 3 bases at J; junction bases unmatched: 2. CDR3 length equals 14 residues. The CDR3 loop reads CASSLGQGNYEQYF. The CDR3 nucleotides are TGTGCCAGCAGCTTGGGACAGGGGAACTACGAGCAGTACTTC.

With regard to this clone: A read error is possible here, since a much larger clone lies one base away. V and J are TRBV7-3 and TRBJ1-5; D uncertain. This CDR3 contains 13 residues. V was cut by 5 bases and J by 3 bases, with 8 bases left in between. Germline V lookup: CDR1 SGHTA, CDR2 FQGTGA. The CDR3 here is CASSPTVNQPQHF. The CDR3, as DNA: TGTGCCAGCAGCCCCACCGTCAATCAGCCCCAGCATTTT.

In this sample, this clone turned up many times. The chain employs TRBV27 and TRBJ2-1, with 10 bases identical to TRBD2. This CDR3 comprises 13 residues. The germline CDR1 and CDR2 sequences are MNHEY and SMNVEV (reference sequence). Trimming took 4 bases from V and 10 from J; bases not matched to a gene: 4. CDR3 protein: CASSSSSGSEQFF. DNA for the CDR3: TGTGCCAGCAGTTCGTCTAGCGGGAGCGAGCAGTTCTTC.

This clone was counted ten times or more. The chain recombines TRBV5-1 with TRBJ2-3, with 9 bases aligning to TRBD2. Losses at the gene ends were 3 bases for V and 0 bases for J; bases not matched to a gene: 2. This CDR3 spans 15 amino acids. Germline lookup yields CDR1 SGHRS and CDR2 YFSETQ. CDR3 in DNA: TGCGCCAGCAGCTCCAGCGGGAGGAGCACAGATACGCAGTATTTT. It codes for CASSSSGRSTDTQYF.

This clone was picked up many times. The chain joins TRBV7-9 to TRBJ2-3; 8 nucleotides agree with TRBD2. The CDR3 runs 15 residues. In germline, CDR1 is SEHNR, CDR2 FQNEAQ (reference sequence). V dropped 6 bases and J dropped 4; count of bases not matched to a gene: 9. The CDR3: CASRGSGLVADTQYF. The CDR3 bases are TGTGCCAGCAGGGGATCGGGACTAGTAGCAGATACGCAGTATTTT.

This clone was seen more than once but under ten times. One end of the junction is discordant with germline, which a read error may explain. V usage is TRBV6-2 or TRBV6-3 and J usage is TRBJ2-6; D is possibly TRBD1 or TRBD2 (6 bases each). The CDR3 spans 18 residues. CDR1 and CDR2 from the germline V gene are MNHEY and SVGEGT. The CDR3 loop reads CASMDGGRGLSWANVLTF. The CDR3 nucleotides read TGTGCCAGCATGGACGGGGGCAGGGGTCTCTCTTGGGCCAACGTCCTGACTTTC.

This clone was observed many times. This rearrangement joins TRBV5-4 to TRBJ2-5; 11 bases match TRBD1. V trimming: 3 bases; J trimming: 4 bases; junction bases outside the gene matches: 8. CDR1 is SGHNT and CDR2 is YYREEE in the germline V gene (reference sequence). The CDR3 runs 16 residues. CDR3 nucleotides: TGTGCCAGCAGCTCGGGGATGGGGACAGGGGGAGAGACCCAGTACTTC. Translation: CASSSGMGTGGETQYF.

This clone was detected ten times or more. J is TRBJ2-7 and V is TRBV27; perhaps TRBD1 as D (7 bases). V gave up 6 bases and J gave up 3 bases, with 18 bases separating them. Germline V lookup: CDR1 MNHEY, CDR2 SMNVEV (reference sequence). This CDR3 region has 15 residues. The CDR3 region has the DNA TGTGCCAGCAGGCCCCAGGGGGGACGAAACTACGAGCAGTACTTC. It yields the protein CASRPQGGRNYEQYF.

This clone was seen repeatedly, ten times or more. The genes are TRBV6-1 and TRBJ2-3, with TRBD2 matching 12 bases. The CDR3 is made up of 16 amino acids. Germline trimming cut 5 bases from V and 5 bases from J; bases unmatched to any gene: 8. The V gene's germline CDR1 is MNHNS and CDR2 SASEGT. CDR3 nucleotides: TGTGCCAGCAGTTTGACTAGCGGGAGCGGGGGAGATACGCAGTATTTT. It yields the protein CASSLTSGSGGDTQYF.

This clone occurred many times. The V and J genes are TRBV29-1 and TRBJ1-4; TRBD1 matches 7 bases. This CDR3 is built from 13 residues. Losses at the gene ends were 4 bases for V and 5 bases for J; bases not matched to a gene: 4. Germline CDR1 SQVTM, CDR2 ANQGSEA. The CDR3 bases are TGCAGCGTTGTAAGCAGGGGGAATGAAAAACTGTTTTTT. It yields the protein CSVVSRGNEKLFF.